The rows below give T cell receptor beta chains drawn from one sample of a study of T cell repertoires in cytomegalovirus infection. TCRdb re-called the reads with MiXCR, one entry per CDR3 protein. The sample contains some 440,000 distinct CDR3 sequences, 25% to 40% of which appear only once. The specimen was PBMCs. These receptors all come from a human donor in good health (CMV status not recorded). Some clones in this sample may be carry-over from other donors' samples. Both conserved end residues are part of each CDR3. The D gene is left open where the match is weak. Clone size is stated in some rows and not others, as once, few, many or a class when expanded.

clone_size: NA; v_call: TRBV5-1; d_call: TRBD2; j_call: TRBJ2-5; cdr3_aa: CASRTGLAGIQETQYF; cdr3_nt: TGCGCCAGCAGAACGGGACTAGCGGGGATCCAAGAGACCCAGTACTTC
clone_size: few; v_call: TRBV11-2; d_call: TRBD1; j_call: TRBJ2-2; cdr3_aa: CASSYGQGTEPGELFF; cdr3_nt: TGTGCCAGCAGCTATGGACAGGGCACAGAACCGGGGGAGCTGTTTTTT
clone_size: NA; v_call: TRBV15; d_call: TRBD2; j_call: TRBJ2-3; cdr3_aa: CATSSSLAGGDSSTDTQYF; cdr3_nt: TGTGCCACCAGCAGTTCATTGGCGGGGGGCGATTCTAGCACAGATACGCAGTATTTT
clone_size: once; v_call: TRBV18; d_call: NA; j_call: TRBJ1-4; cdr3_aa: CASSPLPSPNEKLFF; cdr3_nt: TGTGCCAGCTCACCACTACCCAGCCCAAATGAAAAACTGTTTTTT
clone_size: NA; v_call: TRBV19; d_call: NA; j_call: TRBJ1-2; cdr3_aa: CAITVKTRFYGYTF; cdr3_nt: TGTGCCATTACCGTAAAGACTCGCTTCTATGGCTACACCTTC
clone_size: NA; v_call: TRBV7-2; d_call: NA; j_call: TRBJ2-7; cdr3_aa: CASSWGSSYYEQYF; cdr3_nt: TGTGCCAGCAGCTGGGGTTCCTCTTATTACGAGCAGTACTTC
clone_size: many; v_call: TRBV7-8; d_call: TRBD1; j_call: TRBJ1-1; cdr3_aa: CASSFYQGVVTEAFF; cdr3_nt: TGTGCCAGCAGCTTCTATCAGGGGGTCGTCACTGAAGCTTTCTTT
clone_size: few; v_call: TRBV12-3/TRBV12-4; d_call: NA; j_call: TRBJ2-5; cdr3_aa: CASSLVIPETQYF; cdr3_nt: TGTGCCAGCAGTTTAGTCATACCGGAGACCCAGTACTTC
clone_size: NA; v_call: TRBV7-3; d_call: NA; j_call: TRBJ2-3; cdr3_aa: CASSPGTSDTQYF; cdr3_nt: TGTGCCAGCAGCCCCGGGACCTCAGATACGCAGTATTTT
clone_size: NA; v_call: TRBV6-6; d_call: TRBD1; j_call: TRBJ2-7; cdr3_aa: CASIQQGYEQYF; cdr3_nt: TGTGCCAGCATCCAACAGGGGTACGAGCAGTACTTC
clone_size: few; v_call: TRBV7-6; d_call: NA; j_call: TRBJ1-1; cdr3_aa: CASSLELGRGNTEAFF; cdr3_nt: TGTGCCAGCAGCTTAGAGTTGGGCAGGGGGAACACTGAAGCTTTCTTT
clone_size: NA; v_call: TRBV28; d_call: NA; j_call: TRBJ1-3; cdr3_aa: CASNRAPGNTIYF; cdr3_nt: TGTGCCAGCAATAGGGCGCCTGGAAACACCATATATTTT
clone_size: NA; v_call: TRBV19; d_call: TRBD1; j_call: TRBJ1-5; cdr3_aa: CASSRTGTYQPQHF; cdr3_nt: TGTGCCAGTAGCCGGACAGGGACTTATCAGCCCCAGCATTTT
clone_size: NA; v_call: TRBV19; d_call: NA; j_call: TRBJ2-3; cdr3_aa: CASSSRGNTQYF; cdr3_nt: TGTGCCAGTAGTTCAAGGGGAAATACGCAGTATTTT
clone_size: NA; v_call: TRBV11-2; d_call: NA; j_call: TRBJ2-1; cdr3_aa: CASSLVAVYNEQFF; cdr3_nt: TGTGCCAGCAGCTTAGTAGCGGTTTACAATGAGCAGTTCTTC
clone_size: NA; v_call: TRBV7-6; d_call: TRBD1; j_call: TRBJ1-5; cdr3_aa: CASSSGQVVYQPQPF; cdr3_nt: TGTGCCAGCAGCTCGGGACAGGTAGTTTATCAGCCCCAGCCTTTT
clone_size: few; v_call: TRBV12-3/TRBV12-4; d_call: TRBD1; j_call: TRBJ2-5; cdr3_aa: CASSAGTVETQYF; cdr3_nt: TGTGCCAGCAGTGCTGGGACAGTAGAGACCCAGTACTTC
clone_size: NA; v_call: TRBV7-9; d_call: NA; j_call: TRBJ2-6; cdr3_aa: CASSLGRKTGSGANVLTF; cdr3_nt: TGTGCCAGCAGCTTAGGGCGGAAAACAGGCTCTGGGGCCAACGTCCTGACTTTC
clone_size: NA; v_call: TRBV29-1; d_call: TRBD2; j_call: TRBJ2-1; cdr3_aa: CSVDALLAGVGNEQFF; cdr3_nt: TGCAGCGTTGACGCCTTACTAGCGGGGGTTGGCAATGAGCAGTTCTTC
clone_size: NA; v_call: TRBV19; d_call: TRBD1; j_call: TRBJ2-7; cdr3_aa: CASSRTGLSTYEQYF; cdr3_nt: TGTGCCAGTAGCCGGACAGGGTTATCGACCTACGAGCAGTACTTC
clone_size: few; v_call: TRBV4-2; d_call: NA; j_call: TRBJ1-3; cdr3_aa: CASSQETRGSFLRNTIYF; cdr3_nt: TGTGCCAGCAGCCAAGAAACTCGCGGGTCGTTTTTAAGAAACACCATATATTTT
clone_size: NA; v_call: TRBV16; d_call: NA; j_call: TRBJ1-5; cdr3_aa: CASSPGENQPQHF; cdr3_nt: TGTGCCAGCAGCCCCGGGGAGAATCAGCCCCAGCATTTT
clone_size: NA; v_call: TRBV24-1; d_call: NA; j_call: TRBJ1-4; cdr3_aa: CATSGGTRDEKLFF; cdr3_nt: TGTGCCACCAGTGGTGGGACAAGGGATGAAAAACTGTTTTTT
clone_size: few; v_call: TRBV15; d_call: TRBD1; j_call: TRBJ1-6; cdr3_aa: CATSYPDRAANSPLHF; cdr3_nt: TGTGCCACCAGCTACCCGGACAGGGCAGCAAATTCACCCCTCCACTTT
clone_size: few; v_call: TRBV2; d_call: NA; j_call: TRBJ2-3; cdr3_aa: CASRGPLGKYF; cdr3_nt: TGTGCCAGCAGGGGGCCCTTGGGGAAGTATTTT
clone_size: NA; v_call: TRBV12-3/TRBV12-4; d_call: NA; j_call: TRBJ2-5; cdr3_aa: CASSLRSELVQETQYF; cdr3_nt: TGTGCCAGCAGTTTAAGATCCGAGTTAGTACAAGAGACCCAGTACTTC
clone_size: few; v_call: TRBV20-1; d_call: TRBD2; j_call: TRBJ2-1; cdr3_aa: CSADPGGTGNEQFF; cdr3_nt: TGCAGTGCCGATCCCGGGGGGACGGGAAATGAGCAGTTCTTC
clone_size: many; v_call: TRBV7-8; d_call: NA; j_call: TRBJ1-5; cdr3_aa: CASSLVMTAKGPQHF; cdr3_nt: TGTGCCAGCAGCTTAGTTATGACAGCCAAGGGGCCCCAGCATTTT
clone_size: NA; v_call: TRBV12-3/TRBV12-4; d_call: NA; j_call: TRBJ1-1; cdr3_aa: CASSLVPGQPLNTEAFF; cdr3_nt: TGTGCCAGCAGTTTAGTCCCGGGACAACCCCTGAACACTGAAGCTTTCTTT
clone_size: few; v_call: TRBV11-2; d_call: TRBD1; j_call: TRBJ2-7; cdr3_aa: CASSLDPASGTGQQYF; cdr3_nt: TGTGCCAGCAGCTTAGATCCCGCCTCCGGGACAGGGCAGCAGTACTTC
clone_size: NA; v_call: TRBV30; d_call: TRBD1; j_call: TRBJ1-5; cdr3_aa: CAWVGQGGDNQPQHF; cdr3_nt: TGTGCCTGGGTCGGGCAGGGGGGAGACAATCAGCCCCAGCATTTT
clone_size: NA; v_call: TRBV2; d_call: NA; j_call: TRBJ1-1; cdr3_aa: CASGRAWNTEAFF; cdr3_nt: TGTGCCAGCGGTCGGGCCTGGAACACTGAAGCTTTCTTT
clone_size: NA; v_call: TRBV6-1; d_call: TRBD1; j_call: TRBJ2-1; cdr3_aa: CASSATPGTAYNEQFF; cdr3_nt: TGTGCCAGCAGTGCAACTCCCGGGACAGCGTACAATGAGCAGTTCTTC
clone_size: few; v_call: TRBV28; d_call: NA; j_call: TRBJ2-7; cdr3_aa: CASSLEAGLPYEQYF; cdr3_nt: TGTGCCAGCAGCTTAGAGGCGGGACTCCCATACGAGCAGTACTTC
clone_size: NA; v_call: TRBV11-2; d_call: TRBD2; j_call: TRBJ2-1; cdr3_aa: CASSSFGTSGEGGEQFF; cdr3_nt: TGTGCCAGCAGCTCCTTCGGGACTAGCGGGGAAGGTGGTGAGCAGTTCTTC
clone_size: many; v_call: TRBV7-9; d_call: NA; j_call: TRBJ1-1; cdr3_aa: CASTGGSTEAFF; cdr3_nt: TGTGCCAGCACGGGGGGTAGCACTGAAGCTTTCTTT
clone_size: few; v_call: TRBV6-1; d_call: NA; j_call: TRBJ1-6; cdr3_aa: CASSEAEMINSPLHF; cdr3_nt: TGTGCCAGCAGTGAAGCGGAGATGATCAATTCACCCCTCCACTTT
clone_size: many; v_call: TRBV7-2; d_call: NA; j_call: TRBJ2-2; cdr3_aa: CASSQLANTGELFF; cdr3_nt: TGTGCCAGCAGCCAACTCGCGAACACCGGGGAGCTGTTTTTT
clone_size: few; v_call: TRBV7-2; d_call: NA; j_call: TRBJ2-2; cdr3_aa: CASRPDLRGGELFF; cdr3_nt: TGTGCCAGCAGGCCAGACCTAAGGGGCGGGGAGCTGTTTTTT
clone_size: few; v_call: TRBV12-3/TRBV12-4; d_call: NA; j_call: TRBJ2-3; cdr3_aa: CASSLVAGRDTQYF; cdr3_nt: TGTGCCAGCAGTTTAGTTGCCGGAAGAGATACGCAGTATTTT
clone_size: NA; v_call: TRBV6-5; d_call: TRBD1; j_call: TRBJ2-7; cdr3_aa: CASSWTGGANEQYF; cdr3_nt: TGTGCCAGCAGCTGGACAGGGGGCGCGAACGAGCAGTACTTC
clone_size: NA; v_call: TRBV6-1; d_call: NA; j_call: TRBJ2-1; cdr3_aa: CASSEGQGSTNERFF; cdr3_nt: TGTGCCAGCAGTGAAGGGCAGGGCTCAACTAATGAGCGGTTCTTC
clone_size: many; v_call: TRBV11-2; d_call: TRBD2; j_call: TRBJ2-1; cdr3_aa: CASSLDVADSGGPYNEQFF; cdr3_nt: TGTGCCAGCAGCTTAGATGTGGCTGATAGCGGGGGGCCTTACAATGAGCAGTTCTTC
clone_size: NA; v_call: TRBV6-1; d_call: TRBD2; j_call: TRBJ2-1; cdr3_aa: CASSGSGLAAVVDEQFF; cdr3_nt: TGTGCCAGCAGCGGCTCGGGACTAGCGGCGGTGGTCGATGAGCAGTTCTTC
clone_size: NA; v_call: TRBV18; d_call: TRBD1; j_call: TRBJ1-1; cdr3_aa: CASSSGQIAEAFF; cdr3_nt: TGTGCCAGCTCATCGGGACAGATTGCTGAAGCTTTCTTT
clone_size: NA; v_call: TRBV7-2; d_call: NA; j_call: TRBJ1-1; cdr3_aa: CASSPRLKPNPNTEAFF; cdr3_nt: TGTGCCAGCAGCCCGAGACTTAAACCCAACCCAAACACTGAAGCTTTCTTT
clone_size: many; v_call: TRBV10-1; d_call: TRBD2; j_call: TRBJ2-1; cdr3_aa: CASSDWRGGVEQFF; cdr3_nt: TGCGCCAGCAGTGATTGGCGGGGGGGCGTTGAGCAGTTCTTC
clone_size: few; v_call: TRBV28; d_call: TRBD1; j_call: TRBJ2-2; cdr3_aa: CASSLHKPWTGKTGELFF; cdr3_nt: TGTGCCAGCAGTTTACACAAACCCTGGACAGGGAAGACCGGGGAGCTGTTTTTT
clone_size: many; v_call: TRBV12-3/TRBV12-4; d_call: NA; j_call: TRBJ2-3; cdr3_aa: CASRSQEDTQYF; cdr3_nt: TGTGCCAGCAGATCACAAGAGGATACGCAGTATTTT
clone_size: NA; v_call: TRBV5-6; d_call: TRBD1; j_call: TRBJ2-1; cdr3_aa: CASSWSGDREDNEQFF; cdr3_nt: TGTGCCAGCAGCTGGTCGGGGGACAGGGAGGACAATGAGCAGTTCTTC
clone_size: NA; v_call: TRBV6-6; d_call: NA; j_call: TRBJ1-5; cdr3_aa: CASKKGASAFSNQPQHF; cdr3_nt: TGTGCCAGCAAGAAGGGTGCGTCCGCGTTTAGCAATCAGCCCCAGCATTTT
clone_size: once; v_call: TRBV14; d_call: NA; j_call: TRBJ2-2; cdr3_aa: CASSQQPGGELFF; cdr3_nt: TGTGCCAGCAGCCAGCAGCCGGGCGGGGAGCTGTTTTTT
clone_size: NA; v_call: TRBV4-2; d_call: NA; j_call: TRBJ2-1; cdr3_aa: CASSSRDEQFF; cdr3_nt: TGTGCCAGCTCTTCTAGAGATGAGCAGTTCTTC
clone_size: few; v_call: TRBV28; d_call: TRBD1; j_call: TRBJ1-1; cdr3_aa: CASVTGMSAEAFF; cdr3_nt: TGTGCCAGCGTGACAGGGATGTCTGCTGAAGCTTTCTTT
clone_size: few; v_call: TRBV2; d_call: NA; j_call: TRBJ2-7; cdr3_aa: CASFSWIYEQYF; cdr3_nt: TGTGCCAGCTTTTCTTGGATCTACGAGCAGTACTTC